This T cell receptor (beta chain) is from a study of shared clonotypes between healthy human individuals (dated by TCRdb to the early 2020s). About the study as a whole: Three men and a couple of women, aged 18 to 49 years, made up the cohort. Different laboratories and diverse techniques were used to prepare libraries and sequence TCR repertoires, to increase sequencing depth and limit assay-specific biases. For each donor, CD4 naive and CD4 memory were each given three plates, CD8 naive was given two plates, and CD8 memory was given one plate. Blood TCR repertoires of five healthy adults were deeply sequenced to estimate repertoire size and the extent of clonotype sharing between individuals. Each donor's leukapheresis produced roughly between roughly 0.85 and 9 billion PBMCs. On the study overall, not on this receptor specifically: The small number of donors limited the genetic and exposure-history diversity represented. Naive subsets generally had larger estimated clonotype richness than memory subsets. Higher generation probabilities were observed for clonotypes shared by all four sorted-subset donors than for non-shared clonotypes. Pairwise subsampling indicated that sequencing depth was expected to affect the degree of clonotype sharing among donors. Only blood was sampled, and tissue TCR repertoires likely differ from those in blood. Incomplete sequencing was indicated by rarefaction of sorted-subset datasets, despite the large sequencing depth. Sharing across a handful of donors was observed for about 5% of naive CD4, under 4% of naive CD8, 2% to 2.5% of memory CD4, and around 0.42% of memory CD8 clonotypes.

The CDR3 goes from the cysteine to the phenylalanine over 15 residues. The only DNA kept is the CDR3, 45 bases in frame from the first base. Trimming removed 6 bases from V and 0 bases from J, leaving 12 bases between the germline ends. The germline V gene yields MDHEN for CDR1 and SYDVKM for CDR2. Using the deep immunoSEQ assay, TCR CDR3 regions were amplified from genomic DNA by multiplex PCR. Extracted genomic DNA from each cell subset was spread evenly across all wells of several immunoSEQ 96-well plates, with each plate serving as a replicate. For sorted subsets, roughly 190 ng of genomic DNA, equivalent to about 30,000 T cell genomes, went into each replicate PCR. Purified libraries were measured with a Qubit 3.0 fluorometer, size-checked on a Bioanalyzer 2100, and measured again with the KAPA Library Quantification kit. A separate single-read 150-cycle Illumina NextSeq 550 flow cell was used to sequence each immunoSEQ 96-well plate. The paper's data handling went like this. Because the immunoSEQ output held only junctional sequences and lacked quality scores, the filtering could not match the filtering applied to full-length reads. To assign V/J genes and CDR3, sequences were annotated using PyIR, a Python wrapper for IgBLAST v1.9, with IMGT germline references. Reads with weak V/J assignments (E-value above 1e-6), missing CDR3, stop codons, out-of-frame junctions, or ambiguous translated residues were removed. A V3J clonotype was defined by an identical inferred V gene, J gene, and CDR3 amino acid sequence. Percentage overlap between repertoires was calculated by dividing the number of shared unique clonotypes by the size of the smaller repertoire. Richness of each repertoire was evaluated using RTK rarefaction, the Chao1 estimator, and Recon v2.1 estimates of unobserved clonotypes. Generation probabilities were computed with OLGA for all TCRbeta clonotypes obtained by the gDNA method from several donors. TCRdb limited this immuneACCESS table to in-frame rearrangements with V and J called. A share of clones is missing; checked studies link under half to unresolved V genes, and the rest is unexplained. V and J calls plus clone size are reproduced from that table; the DNA served to infer D and trimming. This sample lists more than 900,000 clones; 75% to 80% were detected once. The top ten clones comprise 0.55% to 0.7% of the sample.

The donors were healthy, HIV-negative adults with no recently reported acute infections or vaccinations. Every donor was a Caucasian adult residing in Nashville, Tennessee, USA. CD4+ T cells were enriched by magnetic negative selection, after which naive cells were positively selected on CD45RA and the negative fraction was taken as the memory subset. Blood was obtained by leukapheresis, after which PBMCs were separated by Ficoll-Histopaque density gradient centrifugation and cryopreserved in liquid nitrogen vapor phase. Analytical flow cytometry was used to check the purity and quantity of every magnetically sorted T cell population. Each sorted fraction had its genomic DNA isolated and then quantified by UV absorbance on a Nanodrop 2000c. This clone was recorded a few times. Which antigen it targets is not known. No per-base quality is available; no much larger clone lies one base away. The same CDR3 can be traced to other DNA sequences in this sample.

Recombination connected TRBV28 to TRBJ1-3; D gene: possibly TRBD1, on 6 matching bases. This TCR derives from a man aged 18 to 30 in good health. Some clones in this sample may be carry-over from other donors' samples. The sequenced sample consisted of memory CD4+ T cells from PBMCs. The cell subset or site tag for this specimen amounts to: CD45RA-negative fraction. The DNA is TGTGCCAGCAGCCCAACAGGGCGCTCTGGAAACACCATATATTTT. This codes for CASSPTGRSGNTIYF.